Following are 30 T cell receptor beta chains from one sample sequenced in a study of CD4 T cells in relation to SARS-CoV-2 and coronaviruses. The protocol was immunoSEQ multiplex PCR, while the TCRdb copy is restricted to in-frame clones and leaves out a portion. Of about 38,000 clones listed, more than 75% were seen once; the top ten hold roughly a tenth. Sequenced sample: memory CD4+ T cells from PBMCs. These receptor sequences come from an adult with COVID-19.

CDR3 nucleotide sequence: TGTGCCAGCAGTTTATCGGGGGAGACAGGAAGAAAGGGCACTGAAGCTTTCTTT. Translating it yields CASSLSGETGRKGTEAFF. The chain uses TRBV27 and TRBJ1-1, with D perhaps TRBD1 (6 bases). V shed 0 bases and J shed 4 bases, with 21 bases lying between them. The CDR3 consists of 18 residues. Per germline, CDR1 MNHEY and CDR2 SMNVEV (reference sequence).

V gene TRBV15 combines with J gene TRBJ2-2; 9 bases match TRBD1. After removal of 8 bases from V and 8 bases from J, the junction contained 9 bases not matched to a gene. The CDR3 runs to 14 residues. Germline values: CDR1 LNHNV, CDR2 YYDKDF (reference sequence). The CDR3 sequence: CATGTRDRVGELFF. The CDR3 bases are TGTGCCACCGGAACCAGGGACAGGGTGGGGGAGCTGTTTTTT. The whole variable domain, remainder taken from reference TRBV15 and TRBJ2-2, is DAMVIQNPRYQVTQFGKPVTLSCSQTLNHNVMYWYQQKSSQAPKLLFHYYDKDFNNEADTPDNFQSRRPNTSFCFLDIRSPGLGDTAMYLCATGTRDRVGELFFGEGSRLTVL.

The chain carries TRBV11-2 and TRBJ2-3; D possibly corresponds to TRBD2 (6 bases). Germline V gives CDR1 SGHAT, CDR2 FQNNGV. The CDR3 length is 15 residues. V gave up 3 bases and J gave up 6 bases, with 16 bases separating them. CDR3 sequence (DNA): TGTGCCAGCAGCTTCTCTGTTAGCGGAACGGATACGCAGTATTTT. Amino acids: CASSFSVSGTDTQYF.

This chain uses TRBV19 with TRBJ2-2, with TRBD2 as a possible D gene (6 bases). CDR1 is LNHDA and CDR2 is SQIVND in the germline V gene (reference sequence). Trimming pared 0 bases from V and 5 bases from J, leaving 25 bases between. The CDR3 is 20 amino acids. In DNA form, the CDR3 reads TGTGCCAGTAGTATAGATCGAAGGACATGGGGGGAGAGGGATACCGGGGAGCTGTTTTTT. The encoded protein is CASSIDRRTWGERDTGELFF.

The chain combines TRBV30 with TRBJ2-7; the D gene could be TRBD1 or TRBD2 (6 bases each). Trimming shortened V by 8 bases and J by 2 bases, and 16 bases separated the two germline ends. There are 13 residues in the CDR3. Germline V gene sequence: CDR1 GTSNPN, CDR2 SVGIG (reference sequence). CDR3 bases: TGTGCCGGAAAACAGGAGGGGGCCTACGAGCAGTACTTC. Encoded protein: CAGKQEGAYEQYF.

The chain has TRBV7-2 and TRBJ2-1, with D maybe TRBD2 (7 bases). The V and J ends lost 8 bases and 9 bases respectively, with 11 bases between them. This CDR3 spans 11 amino acids. Germline values: CDR1 SGHTA, CDR2 FQGNSA. CDR3 DNA sequence: TGTGCCAGCGGGCGGGGGCGTGAGCAGTTCTTC. Translating gives CASGRGREQFF.

The chain couples TRBV12-3 or TRBV12-4 to TRBJ1-5; D is unresolved. Trimming pared 6 bases from V and 7 bases from J, leaving 13 bases between. The CDR3 extends over 13 amino acids. The DNA of the CDR3 is TGTGCCAGCAGGGCCGGGTCTCCACAGCCCCAGCATTTT. Its protein is CASRAGSPQPQHF.

The chain links TRBV28 to TRBJ2-7; D unclear. The ends were cut back, 3 bases at V and 5 bases at J, with 5 bases in the middle. CDR1 is MDHEN, CDR2 SYDVKM, per germline. The CDR3 is made up of 11 amino acids. CDR3 bases: TGTGCCAGCAGTTTTCGGAACGAGCAGTACTTC. Translated: CASSFRNEQYF.

The chain employs TRBV29-1 and TRBJ2-5; D unclear. The V gene's germline CDR1 is SQVTM and CDR2 ANQGSEA. Deletions cut 5 bases from V and 3 bases from J, with 7 bases between. CDR3 length equals 11 residues. CDR3 sequence: CSVRKKETQYF. The CDR3 coding sequence is TGCAGCGTTAGGAAGAAAGAGACCCAGTACTTC.

The CDR3 is CASSHETSGGQETQYF. The CDR3 DNA reads as TGTGCCAGCAGCCACGAGACTAGCGGGGGGCAAGAGACCCAGTACTTC. V and J are TRBV3-1 (or the pseudogene TRBV3-2) and TRBJ2-5; 13 positions match TRBD2. This CDR3 comprises 16 residues. With 3 bases clipped from V and 2 bases from J, the junction kept 3 bases outside the gene matches. The germline V gene encodes CDR1 LGHDT and CDR2 YNNKEL (reference sequence).

This chain connects TRBV5-1 to TRBJ2-6, with TRBD1 matching 7 bases. Germline V gives CDR1 SGHRS, CDR2 YFSETQ. V was pared by 0 bases and J by 0 bases, with 9 bases of the junction left unmatched. CDR3 length: 19 residues. CDR3 coding DNA: TGCGCCAGCAGCTTGGACCTTACAGGGGCGAACTCTGGGGCCAACGTCCTGACTTTC. This translates into CASSLDLTGANSGANVLTF.

This sequence joins TRBV6-5 and TRBJ2-1; TRBD1 matches 8 bases. The V segment lost 6 bases and the J segment 6 bases; nucleotides outside the gene matches: 10. This CDR3 comprises 15 residues. Per the germline V gene, CDR1 is MNHEY and CDR2 is SVGAGI. CDR3 bases: TGTGCCAGCAGAGGGACCGGGACAGGCACCAATGAGCAGTTCTTC. Translating gives CASRGTGTGTNEQFF.

The chain uses TRBV6-2 or TRBV6-3 and TRBJ2-7; 11 positions match TRBD2. CDR3 length equals 14 residues. V lost 3 bases and J lost 4; bases outside the gene matches: 2. The germline V gene has CDR1 MNHEY and CDR2 SVGEGT. DNA for the CDR3: TGTGCCAGCAGTTATACTAGCGGGGGTTACGAGCAGTACTTC. Encoded protein: CASSYTSGGYEQYF.

The genes are TRBV5-4 and TRBJ2-5; 7 bases are shared with TRBD1. The CDR3 is 16 amino acids. CDR1 is SGHNT and CDR2 is YYREEE in the germline V gene (reference sequence). After removal of 5 bases from V and 3 bases from J, the junction contained 13 bases not matched to a gene. The CDR3 protein is CASSTLRQGSKETQYF. For the CDR3, the DNA is TGTGCCAGCAGTACCCTAAGACAGGGCTCGAAAGAGACCCAGTACTTC. The full variable domain, in which reference TRBV5-4 and TRBJ2-5 provide the parts outside the CDR3, is ETGVTQSPTHLIKTRGQQVTLRCSSQSGHNTVSWYQQALGQGPQFIFQYYREEENGRGNFPPRFSGLQFPNYSSELNVNALELDDSALYLCASSTLRQGSKETQYFGPGTRLLVL.

This clone was observed once. The J gene is TRBJ1-1, the V gene TRBV18; D perhaps matches TRBD1 (6 bases). The germline CDR1 and CDR2 sequences are KGHSH and LQKENI. V shed 2 bases and J shed 0 bases, with 10 bases lying between them. There are 15 residues in the CDR3. CDR3 loop: CASSPMGGLNTEAFF. CDR3 bases: TGTGCCAGCTCACCAATGGGGGGCTTGAACACTGAAGCTTTCTTT.

This rearrangement joins TRBV21-1 to TRBJ2-7; no DNA check was done on the table's D call, TRBD1. TRBV21-1 is termed a pseudogene. The CDR3 is made up of 14 amino acids. CDR3: CASSKAGAQYEQYF. DNA for the CDR3: TGTGCCAGCAGCAAAGCGGGGGCCCAATACGAGCAGTACTTC.

The genes are TRBV7-2 and TRBJ2-4; the D is unclear. The ends were cut back, 6 bases at V and 7 bases at J, with 16 bases in the middle. The CDR3 has 14 amino acids. Germline CDR1 and CDR2: SGHTA and FQGNSA. CDR3 sequence (DNA): TGTGCCAGCAGACCGACCCCCCTAGGGAACATTCAGTACTTC. Its protein product is CASRPTPLGNIQYF.

This rearrangement joins TRBV2 to TRBJ2-3; the D gene is possibly TRBD2 (5 bases). Germline values: CDR1 SNHLY, CDR2 FYNNEI. Deletions cut 5 bases from V and 2 bases from J, with 8 bases between. CDR3 size: 13 residues. The CDR3 loop is CASSRTVTDTQYF. The CDR3 region has the DNA TGTGCCAGCAGTCGGACTGTCACAGATACGCAGTATTTT.

The chain carries TRBV19 and TRBJ1-5, with 8 bases aligning to TRBD1. CDR1 is LNHDA, CDR2 SQIVND, per germline (reference sequence). Trimming removed 5 bases from V and 7 bases from J; junction bases left unmatched: 10. The CDR3 is 15 amino acids. CDR3 region: CASSYPGQGDQPQHF. In nucleotides, the CDR3 is TGTGCCAGTAGTTACCCCGGACAGGGCGACCAGCCCCAGCATTTT.

The chain couples TRBV29-1 to TRBJ1-1; D is perhaps TRBD1 (6 bases). The ends were cut back, 4 bases at V and 0 bases at J, with 12 bases in the middle. The CDR3 runs 14 residues. The germline gives CDR1 SQVTM, CDR2 ANQGSEA. CDR3 sequence reads: CSVVRGSMNTEAFF. The CDR3 bases are TGCAGCGTTGTTAGGGGGAGTATGAACACTGAAGCTTTCTTT.

V gene TRBV6-5 combines with J gene TRBJ1-2, with 8 nucleotides matching TRBD1. Germline V lookup: CDR1 MNHEY, CDR2 SVGAGI. This CDR3 comprises 14 residues. The V and J ends lost 4 bases and 5 bases, in that order; junction bases with no gene match: 6. This chain's CDR3 is CASSSITGGYGYTF. For the CDR3, the DNA is TGTGCCAGCAGTTCCATTACAGGGGGGTATGGCTACACCTTC.

V gene TRBV19 combines with J gene TRBJ2-2; 14 nucleotides match TRBD2. Germline values: CDR1 LNHDA, CDR2 SQIVND (reference sequence). V was clipped by 5 bases and J by 6 bases; unmatched bases: 5. CDR3 length: 16 amino acids. The CDR3 reads CASSQTSGGASGELFF. The CDR3 bases are TGTGCCAGTAGTCAGACTAGCGGGGGGGCGTCCGGGGAGCTGTTTTTT.

The J gene is TRBJ2-1, the V gene TRBV25-1, with D uncertain. Germline V gives CDR1 MGHDK, CDR2 SYGVNS. This CDR3 is built from 15 residues. V lost 2 bases, J lost 8 bases, and 16 bases lay in between. The CDR3: CASSEMGSRVYEQFF. The DNA for the CDR3 is TGTGCCAGCAGTGAAATGGGCAGTAGAGTCTATGAGCAGTTCTTC.

This chain links TRBV24-1 with TRBJ2-3; the match to TRBD1 covers 9 bases. The junction had 6 bases not matched to a gene; V was cut back by 4 bases and J by 5 bases. From germline, CDR1 is KGHDR and CDR2 SFDVKD. This CDR3 spans 15 amino acids. The CDR3: CATSEYRGLVDTQYF. The CDR3 DNA is TGTGCCACCAGTGAGTACAGGGGGCTGGTAGATACGCAGTATTTT.

This clone was found once. V usage is TRBV6-5 and J usage is TRBJ1-1; TRBD1 aligns across 8 bases. CDR3 length: 13 residues. V shed 5 bases, J shed 5 bases, and the junction held 4 bases outside the gene matches. The V gene's germline CDR1 is MNHEY and CDR2 SVGAGI. The CDR3 spells CASSTGGRTEAFF. The DNA for the CDR3 is TGTGCCAGCAGTACAGGGGGTCGGACTGAAGCTTTCTTT.

This rearrangement joins TRBV6-5 to TRBJ2-5; 7 bases map to TRBD2. The CDR3 has 14 residues. Germline values: CDR1 MNHEY, CDR2 SVGAGI. V was clipped by 0 bases and J by 5 bases; unmatched bases: 3. This CDR3 is CASSYSMGGETQYF. The DNA for the CDR3 is TGTGCCAGCAGTTACTCGATGGGAGGGGAGACCCAGTACTTC.

The chain combines TRBV28 with TRBJ2-7; 9 nucleotides match TRBD1. Unmatched junction bases numbered 8, after V lost 6 bases and J lost 2 bases. Germline CDR1 is MDHEN and CDR2 is SYDVKM. The CDR3 extends over 15 amino acids. The chain's CDR3 is CASRSSGQGPYEQYF. In DNA, the CDR3 is TGTGCCAGCAGGTCTTCGGGACAGGGTCCCTACGAGCAGTACTTC.

V is TRBV3-1 (or the pseudogene TRBV3-2) and J is TRBJ2-3; 15 bases are shared with TRBD2. The germline V gene has CDR1 LGHDT and CDR2 YNNKEL (reference sequence). Unmatched junction bases numbered 5, after V lost 4 bases and J lost 6 bases. There are 16 residues in the CDR3. CDR3 in amino acids: CASSRTSGGGIDTQYF. For the CDR3, the DNA is TGTGCCAGCAGCCGGACTAGCGGGGGGGGAATCGATACGCAGTATTTT.

J is TRBJ1-5 and V is TRBV28; D not certain. With 7 bases removed from V and 5 bases from J, the gap between germline ends came to 27 bases. Germline V CDR1 and CDR2: MDHEN, SYDVKM. The CDR3 loop spans 18 amino acids. The CDR3 reads CASISYPLWFWAYQPQHF. The CDR3 DNA sequence: TGTGCCAGCATTAGTTACCCCCTTTGGTTCTGGGCTTATCAGCCCCAGCATTTT.

V and J are TRBV5-6 and TRBJ1-1; 8 positions agree with TRBD1. The V gene's germline CDR1 is SGHDT and CDR2 YYEEEE. V shed 5 bases and J 2 bases; nucleotides not matched to a gene: 8. The CDR3 is made up of 15 amino acids. In DNA, the CDR3 is TGTGCCAGCAGTGGAAGACAGGGGTTCAACACTGAAGCTTTCTTT. This gives the protein CASSGRQGFNTEAFF.